Shown below are 8 T cell receptor beta chains from a single sample sequenced in a study of control samples from healthy donors and cancer patients. Clones were sequenced by immunoSEQ multiplex PCR, and TCRdb holds only the in-frame ones, with some missing. This table has 150,000 to 200,000 clones, roughly nine tenths appearing once. The sample comprised blood. These receptors originate from a woman aged 25 to 39 in good health.

Worth noting for this clone: The junction differs from germline at one of its ends, possibly a read error. The chain has TRBV6-6 and TRBJ2-4; 10 bases map to TRBD2. CDR3 length equals 14 residues. Germline values: CDR1 MNHNY, CDR2 SVGAGI (reference sequence). The CDR3 loop reads CASSLAGGKNVQYF. CDR3 DNA sequence: TGTGCCAGCAGTTTAGCGGGGGGCAAAAACGTTCAGTACTTC.

This chain connects TRBV9 to TRBJ1-2, with TRBD1 as a possible D gene (5 bases). In germline, CDR1 is SGDLS, CDR2 YYNGEE. This CDR3 has 13 amino acids. Trimming took 0 bases from V and 6 from J, leaving 9 bases between them. The CDR3 coding sequence is TGTGCCAGCAGCGTAGCTAGGGGCAATGGCTACACCTTC. Its translation is CASSVARGNGYTF.

The chain couples TRBV7-9 to TRBJ2-7; TRBD2 matches at 14 bases. V lost 5 bases and J lost 4; bases outside the gene matches: 4. Germline V gives CDR1 SEHNR, CDR2 FQNEAQ (reference sequence). CDR3 size: 15 residues. The CDR3 region is CASSRLAGGLYEQYF. CDR3 DNA sequence: TGTGCCAGCAGCCGACTAGCGGGGGGGCTTTACGAGCAGTACTTC.

The genes are TRBV2 and TRBJ1-2, with D perhaps matching TRBD1 (5 bases). The CDR3 sequence is 14 residues long. Germline assignment: CDR1 SNHLY and CDR2 FYNNEI. V was cut by 4 bases and J by 2 bases, with 11 bases left in between. The CDR3 loop is CASSGAGTNYGYTF. CDR3 bases: TGTGCCAGCAGTGGCGCAGGGACCAACTATGGCTACACCTTC.

The chain joins TRBV5-1 to TRBJ2-7; 9 bases fit TRBD2. Germline CDR1 is SGHRS and CDR2 is YFSETQ. The CDR3 extends over 13 amino acids. V gave up 5 bases and J gave up 3 bases; unmatched junction bases: 3. CDR3 sequence: CASRYSGGYEQYF. CDR3 bases: TGCGCCAGCAGGTATAGCGGGGGCTACGAGCAGTACTTC.

Turning to this clone: This specimen includes other DNA sequences encoding the same CDR3. V gene TRBV20-1 combines with J gene TRBJ1-1; D ambiguous. The V and J ends lost 5 bases and 1 base respectively, with 5 bases between them. CDR3 length: 11 amino acids. Per the germline V gene, CDR1 is DFQATT and CDR2 is SNEGSKA (reference sequence). CDR3 in DNA: TGCAGTGCTGACGGGAACACTGAAGCTTTCTTT. Translation gives CSADGNTEAFF.

The rearrangement links TRBV6-5 to TRBJ1-2, with no clear D. Germline loops: CDR1 MNHEY, CDR2 SVGAGI. The CDR3 has 13 residues. Trimming removed 4 bases at V and 0 bases at J, with 6 bases between. The DNA of the CDR3 is TGTGCCAGCAGTTCCCGGACTAACTATGGCTACACCTTC. Protein product: CASSSRTNYGYTF.

This chain uses TRBV27 with TRBJ1-6; D is unresolved. The CDR3 has 18 residues. Germline V gene data show CDR1 as MNHEY and CDR2 as SMNVEV (reference sequence). V was cut by 4 bases and J by 0 bases, with 16 bases left in between. The chain's CDR3 is CASSYPRTLTSYNSPLHF. CDR3 sequence (DNA): TGTGCCAGCAGTTATCCCCGGACCCTAACCTCCTATAATTCACCCCTCCACTTT.